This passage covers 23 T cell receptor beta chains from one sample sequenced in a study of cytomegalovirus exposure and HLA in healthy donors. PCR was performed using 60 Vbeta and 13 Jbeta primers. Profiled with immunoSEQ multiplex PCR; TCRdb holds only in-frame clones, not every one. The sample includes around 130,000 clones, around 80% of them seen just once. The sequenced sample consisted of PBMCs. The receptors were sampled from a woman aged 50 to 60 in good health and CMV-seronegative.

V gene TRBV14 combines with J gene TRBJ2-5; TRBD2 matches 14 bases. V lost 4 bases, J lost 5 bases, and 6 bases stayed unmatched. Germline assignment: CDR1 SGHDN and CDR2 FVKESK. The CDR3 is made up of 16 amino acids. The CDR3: CASSPGTSGSRETQYF. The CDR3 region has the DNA TGTGCCAGCAGCCCGGGGACTAGCGGGAGTCGGGAGACCCAGTACTTC. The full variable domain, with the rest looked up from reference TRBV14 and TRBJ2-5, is EAGVTQFPSHSVIEKGQTVTLRCDPISGHDNLYWYRRVMGKEIKFLLHFVKESKQDESGMPNNRFLAERTGGTYSTLKVQPAELEDSGVYFCASSPGTSGSRETQYFGPGTRLLVL.

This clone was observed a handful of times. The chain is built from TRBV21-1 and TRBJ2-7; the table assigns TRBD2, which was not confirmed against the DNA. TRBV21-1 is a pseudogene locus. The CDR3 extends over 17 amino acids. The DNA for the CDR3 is TGTGCCAGCAGCAAAACCGCGAACGGGACTCCGTATGCGGAGCAGTACGTC. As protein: CASSKTANGTPYAEQYV.

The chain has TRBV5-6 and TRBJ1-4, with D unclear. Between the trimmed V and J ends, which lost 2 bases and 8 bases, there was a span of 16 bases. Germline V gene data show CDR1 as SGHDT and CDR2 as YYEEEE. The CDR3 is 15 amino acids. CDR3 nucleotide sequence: TGTGCCAGCAGCTTTGGGGTTCCTCCGGGGGAAAAACTGTTTTTT. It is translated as CASSFGVPPGEKLFF.

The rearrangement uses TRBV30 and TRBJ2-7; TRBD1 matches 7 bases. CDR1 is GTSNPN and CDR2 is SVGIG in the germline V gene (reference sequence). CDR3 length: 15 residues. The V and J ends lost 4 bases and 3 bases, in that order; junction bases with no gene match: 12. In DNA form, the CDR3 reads TGTGCCTGGACGCCGGCTTCAGGGGGTCTCTACGAGCAGTACTTC. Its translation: CAWTPASGGLYEQYF. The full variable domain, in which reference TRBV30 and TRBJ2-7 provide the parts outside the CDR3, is SQTIHQWPATLVQPVGSPLSLECTVEGTSNPNLYWYRQAAGRGLQLLFYSVGIGQISSEVPQNLSASRPQDRQFILSSKKLLLSDSGFYLCAWTPASGGLYEQYFGPGTRLTVT.

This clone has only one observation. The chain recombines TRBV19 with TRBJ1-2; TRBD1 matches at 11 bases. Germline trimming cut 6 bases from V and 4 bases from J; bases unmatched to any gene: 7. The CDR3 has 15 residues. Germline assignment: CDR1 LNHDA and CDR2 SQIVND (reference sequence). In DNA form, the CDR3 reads TGTGCCAGTAGAACCGGGACAGGGGGGATCTATGGCTACACCTTC. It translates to CASRTGTGGIYGYTF.

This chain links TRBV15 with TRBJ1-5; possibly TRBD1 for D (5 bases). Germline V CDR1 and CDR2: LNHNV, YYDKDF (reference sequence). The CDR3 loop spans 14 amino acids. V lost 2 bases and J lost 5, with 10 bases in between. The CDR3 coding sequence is TGTGCCACCAGCAGACAGGGATGGGATCAGCCCCAGCATTTT. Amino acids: CATSRQGWDQPQHF. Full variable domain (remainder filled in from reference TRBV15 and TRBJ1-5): DAMVIQNPRYQVTQFGKPVTLSCSQTLNHNVMYWYQQKSSQAPKLLFHYYDKDFNNEADTPDNFQSRRPNTSFCFLDIRSPGLGDTAMYLCATSRQGWDQPQHFGDGTRLSIL.

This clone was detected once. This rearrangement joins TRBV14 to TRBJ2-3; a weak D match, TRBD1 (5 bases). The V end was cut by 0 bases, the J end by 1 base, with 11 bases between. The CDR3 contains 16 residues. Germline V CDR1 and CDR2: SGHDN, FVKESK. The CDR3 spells CASSQEQGLGTDTQYF. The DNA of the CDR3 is TGTGCCAGCAGCCAAGAGCAGGGTTTGGGCACAGATACGCAGTATTTT.

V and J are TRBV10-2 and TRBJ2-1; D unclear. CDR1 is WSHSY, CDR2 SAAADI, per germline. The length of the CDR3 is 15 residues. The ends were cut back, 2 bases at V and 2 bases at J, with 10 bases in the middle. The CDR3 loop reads CASSEKSEPYNEQFF. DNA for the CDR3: TGCGCCAGCAGTGAGAAGTCGGAGCCCTACAATGAGCAGTTCTTC.

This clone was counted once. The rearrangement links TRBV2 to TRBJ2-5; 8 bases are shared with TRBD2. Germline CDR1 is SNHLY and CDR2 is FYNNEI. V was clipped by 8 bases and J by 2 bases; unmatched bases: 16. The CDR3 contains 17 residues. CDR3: CASPPEREILGQETQYF. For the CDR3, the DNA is TGTGCCAGCCCCCCGGAGCGGGAGATCCTCGGGCAAGAGACCCAGTACTTC.

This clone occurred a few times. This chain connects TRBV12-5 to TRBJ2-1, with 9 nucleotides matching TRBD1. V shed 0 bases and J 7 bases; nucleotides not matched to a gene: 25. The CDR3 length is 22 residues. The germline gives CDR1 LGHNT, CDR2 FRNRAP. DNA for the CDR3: TGTGCTAGTGGTTTGGTACTTGGTCGGCGGGACAGGGCTGGTCGTCGTAGGAATGAGCAGTTCTTC. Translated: CASGLVLGRRDRAGRRRNEQFF.

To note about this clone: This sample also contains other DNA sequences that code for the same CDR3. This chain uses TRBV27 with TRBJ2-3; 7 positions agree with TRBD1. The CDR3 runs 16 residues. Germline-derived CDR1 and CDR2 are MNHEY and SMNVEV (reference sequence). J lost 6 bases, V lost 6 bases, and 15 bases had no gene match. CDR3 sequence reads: CASSPPDRVNMDTQYF. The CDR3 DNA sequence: TGTGCCAGCAGCCCACCAGACAGGGTGAATATGGATACGCAGTATTTT.

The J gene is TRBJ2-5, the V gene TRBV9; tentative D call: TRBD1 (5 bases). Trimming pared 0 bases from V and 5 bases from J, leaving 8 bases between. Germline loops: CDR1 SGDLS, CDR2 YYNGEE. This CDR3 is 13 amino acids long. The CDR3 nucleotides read TGTGCCAGCAGCGTAGGTGGGGCGGAGACCCAGTACTTC. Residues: CASSVGGAETQYF.

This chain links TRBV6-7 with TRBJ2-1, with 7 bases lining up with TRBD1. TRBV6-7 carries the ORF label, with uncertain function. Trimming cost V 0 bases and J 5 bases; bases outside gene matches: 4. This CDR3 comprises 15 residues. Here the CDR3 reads CASSYSKGGNNEQFF. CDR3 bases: TGTGCCAGCAGTTACTCGAAAGGGGGCAACAATGAGCAGTTCTTC.

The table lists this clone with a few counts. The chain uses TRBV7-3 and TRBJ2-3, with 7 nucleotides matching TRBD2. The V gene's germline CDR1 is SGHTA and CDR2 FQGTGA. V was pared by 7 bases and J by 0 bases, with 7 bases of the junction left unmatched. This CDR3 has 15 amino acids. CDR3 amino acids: CASTAGLLSTDTQYF. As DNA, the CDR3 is TGTGCCAGCACCGCGGGACTATTAAGCACAGATACGCAGTATTTT.

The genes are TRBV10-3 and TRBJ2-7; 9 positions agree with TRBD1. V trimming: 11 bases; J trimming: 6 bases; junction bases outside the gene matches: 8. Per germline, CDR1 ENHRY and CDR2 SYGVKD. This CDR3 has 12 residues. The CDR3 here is CALGTGFGEQYF. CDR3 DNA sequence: TGTGCCCTTGGGACAGGGTTCGGCGAGCAGTACTTC.

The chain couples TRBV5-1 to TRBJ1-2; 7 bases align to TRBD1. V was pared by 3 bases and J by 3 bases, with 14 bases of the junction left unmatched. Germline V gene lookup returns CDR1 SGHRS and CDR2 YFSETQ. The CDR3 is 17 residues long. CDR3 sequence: CASSSPTGPNLDYGYTF. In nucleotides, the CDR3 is TGCGCCAGCAGCTCTCCGACAGGGCCAAACCTCGACTATGGCTACACCTTC.

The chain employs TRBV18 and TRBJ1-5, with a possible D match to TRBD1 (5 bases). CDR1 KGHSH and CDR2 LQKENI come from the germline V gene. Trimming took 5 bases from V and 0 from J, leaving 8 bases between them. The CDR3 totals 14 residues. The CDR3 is CASSSTDSNQPQHF. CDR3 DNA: TGTGCCAGCTCATCGACAGATAGCAATCAGCCCCAGCATTTT.

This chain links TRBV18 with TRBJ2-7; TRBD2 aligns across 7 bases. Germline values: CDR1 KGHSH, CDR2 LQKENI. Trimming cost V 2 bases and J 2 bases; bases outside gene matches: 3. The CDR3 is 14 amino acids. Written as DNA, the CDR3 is TGTGCCAGCTCACCAGGGGCGGGAGCCTACGAGCAGTACGTC. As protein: CASSPGAGAYEQYV.

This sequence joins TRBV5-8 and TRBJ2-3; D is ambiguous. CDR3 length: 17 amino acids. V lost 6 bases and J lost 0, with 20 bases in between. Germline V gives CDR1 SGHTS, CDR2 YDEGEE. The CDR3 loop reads CASTLVLDIPSTDTQYF. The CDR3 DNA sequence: TGTGCCAGCACCCTGGTCCTAGATATTCCTAGCACAGATACGCAGTATTTT.

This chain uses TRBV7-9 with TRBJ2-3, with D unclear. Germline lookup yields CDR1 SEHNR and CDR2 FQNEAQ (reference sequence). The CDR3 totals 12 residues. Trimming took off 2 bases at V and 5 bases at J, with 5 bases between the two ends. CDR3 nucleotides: TGTGCCAGCAGCTTAACGGTAGATACGCAGTATTTT. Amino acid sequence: CASSLTVDTQYF. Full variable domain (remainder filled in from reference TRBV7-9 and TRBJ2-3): DTGVSQNPRHKITKRGQNVTFRCDPISEHNRLYWYRQTLGQGPEFLTYFQNEAQLEKSRLLSDRFSAERPKGSFSTLEIQRTEQGDSAMYLCASSLTVDTQYFGPGTRLTVL.

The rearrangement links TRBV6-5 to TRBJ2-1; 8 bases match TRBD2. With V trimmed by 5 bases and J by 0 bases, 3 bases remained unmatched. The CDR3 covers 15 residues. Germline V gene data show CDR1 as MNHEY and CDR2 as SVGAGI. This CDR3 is CASSTSGPSYNEQFF. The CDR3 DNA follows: TGTGCCAGCAGTACTAGCGGCCCCTCCTACAATGAGCAGTTCTTC.

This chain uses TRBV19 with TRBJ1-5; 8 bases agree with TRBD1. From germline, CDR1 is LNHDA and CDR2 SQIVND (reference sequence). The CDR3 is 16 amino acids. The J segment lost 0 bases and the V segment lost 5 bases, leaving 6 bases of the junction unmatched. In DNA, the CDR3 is TGTGCCAGTAGTCCCGGGACAGGTCGTAGCAATCAGCCCCAGCATTTT. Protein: CASSPGTGRSNQPQHF.

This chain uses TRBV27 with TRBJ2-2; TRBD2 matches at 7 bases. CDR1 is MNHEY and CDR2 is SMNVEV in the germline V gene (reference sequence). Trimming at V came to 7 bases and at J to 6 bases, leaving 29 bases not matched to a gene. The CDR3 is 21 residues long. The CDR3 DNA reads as TGTGCCAGCACCAGTTTGGGGGGGAAACTAGCGCCCCTGATCGGAGCCGGGGAGCTGTTTTTT. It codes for CASTSLGGKLAPLIGAGELFF.